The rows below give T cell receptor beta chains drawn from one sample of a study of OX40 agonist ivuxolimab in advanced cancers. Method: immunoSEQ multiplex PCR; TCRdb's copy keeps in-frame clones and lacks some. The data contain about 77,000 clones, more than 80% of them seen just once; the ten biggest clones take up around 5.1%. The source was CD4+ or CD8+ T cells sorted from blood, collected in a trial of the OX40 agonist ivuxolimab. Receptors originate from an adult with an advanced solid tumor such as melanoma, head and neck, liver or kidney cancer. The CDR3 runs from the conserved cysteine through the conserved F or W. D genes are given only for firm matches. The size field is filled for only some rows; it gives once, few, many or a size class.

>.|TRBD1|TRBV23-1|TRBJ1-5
TGCGCCAGCAGTCAACGCCCGCCCCCCGGACAGGGAAAAAATCAGCCCCAGCATTTT
CASSQRPPPGQGKNQPQHF
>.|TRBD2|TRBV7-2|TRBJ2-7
TGTGCCAGCAACGTAGCGGGAGGGCCCTACGAGCAGTACTTC
CASNVAGGPYEQYF
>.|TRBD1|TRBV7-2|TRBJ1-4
TGTGCCAGCAGCTCGGACAGGGGTGAAAAACTGTTTTTT
CASSSDRGEKLFF
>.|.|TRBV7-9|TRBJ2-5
TGTGCCAGCAGCCAGACTAGAGGAGGGGTGGAGACCCAGTACTTC
CASSQTRGGVETQYF
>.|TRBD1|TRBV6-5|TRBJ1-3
TGTGCCAGCAACCCGACAGGGGGCACTGGAAACACCATATATTTT
CASNPTGGTGNTIYF
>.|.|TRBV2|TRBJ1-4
TGTGCCAGCATCGCGGCGGGTGAAAAACTGTTTTTT
CASIAAGEKLFF
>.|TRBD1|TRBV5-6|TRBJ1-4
TGTGCCAGCAGCTCGCGACAGGGCGTCGATGAAAAACTGTTTTTT
CASSSRQGVDEKLFF
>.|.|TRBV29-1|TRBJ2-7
TGCAGCGTAGGGACTGGCTACGAGCAGTACTTC
CSVGTGYEQYF
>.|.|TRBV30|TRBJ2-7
TGTGCCTGGAGTGTAGCAGGGGTGAGCTCCTACGAGCAGTACTTC
CAWSVAGVSSYEQYF
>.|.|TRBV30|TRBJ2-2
TGTGCCTGGACCGGGAGTAACACCGGGGAGCTGTTTTTT
CAWTGSNTGELFF
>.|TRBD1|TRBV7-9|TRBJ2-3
TGTGCCAGCAGCTTAACCGGACAGGCCCCGGATACGCAGTATTTT
CASSLTGQAPDTQYF
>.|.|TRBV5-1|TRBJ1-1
TGCGCCAGCAGCAACTCTGGGTCCGAAGCTTTCTTT
CASSNSGSEAFF
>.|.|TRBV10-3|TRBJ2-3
TGTGCCATCAGAGGGAGGGGGTCCACAGATACGCAGTATTTT
CAIRGRGSTDTQYF
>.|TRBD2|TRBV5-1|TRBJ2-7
TGCGCCAGCAGCCCAAGAGCGGGACGAACCTACGAGCAGTACTTC
CASSPRAGRTYEQYF
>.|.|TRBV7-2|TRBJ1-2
TGTGCCAGCAACAAGCTGATCACCTATGGCTACACCTTC
CASNKLITYGYTF
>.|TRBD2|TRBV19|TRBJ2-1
TGTGCCAGTAGTATGGTCCTGCCTAGCGGGAACAATGAGCAGTTCTTC
CASSMVLPSGNNEQFF
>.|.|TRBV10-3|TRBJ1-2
TGTGCCATCAGTGAGGGGACGGACTATGGCTACACCTTC
CAISEGTDYGYTF
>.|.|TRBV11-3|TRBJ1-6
TGTGCCAGCAGCTTAGTAAGGAATTCACCCCTCCACTTT
CASSLVRNSPLHF
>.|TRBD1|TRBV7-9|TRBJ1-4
TGTGCCAGCAGCTTTTCGACAGGGACCGAAAAACTGTTTTTT
CASSFSTGTEKLFF
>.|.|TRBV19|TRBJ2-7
TGTGCCAGTAGTATTCCAGGGGCTTCCGCCTCCTACGAGCAGTACTTC
CASSIPGASASYEQYF
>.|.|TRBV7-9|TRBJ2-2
TGTGCCAGCAGCTTAGGGACACTGAACACCGGGGAGCTGTTTTTT
CASSLGTLNTGELFF
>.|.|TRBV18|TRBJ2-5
TGTGCCAGCTCCACTCGATCGACATTCCGAGAGACCCAGTACTTC
CASSTRSTFRETQYF
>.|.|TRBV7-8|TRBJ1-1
TGTGCCAGCAGCCCCGACGGCGGGGCTGAAGCTTTCTTT
CASSPDGGAEAFF
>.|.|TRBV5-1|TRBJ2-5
TGCGCCAGCAGCTTGGTGGCCTCTCAAGAGACCCAGTACTTC
CASSLVASQETQYF
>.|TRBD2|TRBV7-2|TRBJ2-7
TGTGCCAGCAGCTTAGGACTAGCGGGGAAGTCGCAGTACTTC
CASSLGLAGKSQYF
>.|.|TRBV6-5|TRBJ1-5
TGTGCCAGCAGTTATGGGCTGAATAGCAATCAGCCCCAGCATTTT
CASSYGLNSNQPQHF
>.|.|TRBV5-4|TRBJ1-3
TGTGCCAGCAGCTTGGGTGGGAGCTCTGGAAACACCATATATTTT
CASSLGGSSGNTIYF
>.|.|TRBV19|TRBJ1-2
TGTGCCAGTAGTATGTCGCCAGGGCAAGGCTACACCTTC
CASSMSPGQGYTF
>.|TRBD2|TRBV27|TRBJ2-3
TGTGCCAGCAGTTTCTTCTCGGCTAGCGGGTCCCGAGGGCGTAGAGATACGCAGTATTTT
CASSFFSASGSRGRRDTQYF
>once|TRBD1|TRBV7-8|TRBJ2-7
TGTGCCAGCAGCCCAAGACAGGGAGCATACGAGCAGTACTTC
CASSPRQGAYEQYF
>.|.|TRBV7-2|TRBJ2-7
TGTGCCAGCAGCTTATCGGGTGGGGTAGACGAGCAGTACTTC
CASSLSGGVDEQYF
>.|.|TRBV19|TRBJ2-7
TGTGCCAGTAGTCTCTGGCCCACCTACGAGCAGTACTTC
CASSLWPTYEQYF
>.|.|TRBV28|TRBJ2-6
TGTGCCAGCAGCCCTCAAAGCTCTGGGGCCAACGTCCTGACTTTC
CASSPQSSGANVLTF
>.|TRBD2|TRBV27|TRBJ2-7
TGTGCCAGCAGTTCCTTCGGGACTAGCGTCTCCTACGAGCAGTACTTC
CASSSFGTSVSYEQYF
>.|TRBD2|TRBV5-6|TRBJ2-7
TGTGCCAGCAGCCCTGGAGCGGGACGATCCTACGAGCAGTACTTC
CASSPGAGRSYEQYF
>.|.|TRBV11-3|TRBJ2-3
TGTGCCAGCAGCTTGAAGACCGGCGGCACAGATACGCAGTATTTT
CASSLKTGGTDTQYF
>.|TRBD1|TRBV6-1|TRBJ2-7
TGTGCCAGCATTAGGACGGGACAGGGGGCGGAAGAGCAGTACTTC
CASIRTGQGAEEQYF
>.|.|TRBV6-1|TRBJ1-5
TGTGCCAGCAGTGAAGGGTATAGCAATCAGCCCCAGCATTTT
CASSEGYSNQPQHF
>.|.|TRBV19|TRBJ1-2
TGTGCCAGTAGTATAGGGGTCGACTATGGCTACACCTTC
CASSIGVDYGYTF
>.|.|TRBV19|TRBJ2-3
TGTGCCAGTAGAGGGGGACTGCCGGAGGGTGCGCAGTATTTT
CASRGGLPEGAQYF
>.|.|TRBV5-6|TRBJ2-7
TGTGCCAGCAGCGTACACCACGAGCAGTACTTC
CASSVHHEQYF
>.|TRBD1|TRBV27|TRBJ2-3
TGTGCCAGCAGTTCAGGGGGCCTTTTATATACGCAGTATTTT
CASSSGGLLYTQYF